The 20 T cell receptor beta chains in this list originate from one sample, sequenced in a study of PD-1 blockade in classical Hodgkin lymphoma. Produced via immunoSEQ multiplex PCR; TCRdb's table is partial and in-frame only. The table lists about 64,000 clones, about 90% of them singletons. Time point specified: cycle 4 day 1 (C4D1), after 5 to 7 weeks of nivolumab. All the patients suffered relapse after autologous stem cell transplantation, and brentuximab vedotin exposure differed. Source: peripheral blood mononuclear cells (PBMCs), taken before the fourth cycle of nivolumab. These receptor sequences come from a human donor with classical Hodgkin lymphoma.

The V and J genes are TRBV7-6 and TRBJ2-7; 7 nucleotides agree with TRBD1. V shed 5 bases, J shed 3 bases, and the junction held 10 bases outside the gene matches. The CDR3 is made up of 15 amino acids. Germline V lookup: CDR1 SGHVS, CDR2 FNYEAQ. The CDR3 nucleotides read TGTGCCAGCAGCCCCGGATGGGACAGCATCTACGAGCAGTACTTC. It specifies CASSPGWDSIYEQYF. Full variable domain (remainder filled in from reference TRBV7-6 and TRBJ2-7): GAGVSQSPRYKVTKRGQDVALRCDPISGHVSLYWYRQALGQGPEFLTYFNYEAQQDKSGLPNDRFSAERPEGSISTLTIQRTEQRDSAMYRCASSPGWDSIYEQYFGPGTRLTVT.

This chain joins TRBV7-9 and TRBJ2-5; TRBD2 is a possible D gene (6 bases). The CDR3 has 16 amino acids. Germline loops: CDR1 SEHNR, CDR2 FQNEAQ (reference sequence). Trimming left V 5 bases short and J 2 bases short, with 18 bases between. Here the CDR3 reads CASSRPGRGPQETQYF. The CDR3 DNA is TGTGCCAGCAGCCGCCCGGGGCGGGGACCTCAAGAGACCCAGTACTTC.

The J gene is TRBJ1-2, the V gene TRBV10-2; D possibly corresponds to TRBD1 (5 bases). CDR1 is WSHSY and CDR2 is SAAADI in the germline V gene. V lost 6 bases to trimming and J lost 7 bases, with 15 bases between them. This CDR3 has 13 amino acids. In DNA, the CDR3 is TGCGCCAGCAGCGGCAGGGAAGAGGGTGGCTACACCTTC. It translates to CASSGREEGGYTF.

This clone was counted a single time. The chain employs TRBV14 and TRBJ2-3; TRBD2 matches at 16 bases. J lost 3 bases, V lost 4 bases, and 10 bases had no gene match. Germline CDR1 and CDR2: SGHDN and FVKESK. CDR3 length: 19 residues. The CDR3 nucleotides read TGTGCCAGCAGCCCCTCCGGGACTAGCGGGGGGGCCAGTACAGATACGCAGTATTTT. Translated, it gives CASSPSGTSGGASTDTQYF.

This chain links TRBV6-6 with TRBJ1-6; unclear D gene. V lost 8 bases, J lost 1 base, and 9 bases lay in between. Germline V gene sequence: CDR1 MNHNY, CDR2 SVGAGI (reference sequence). CDR3 size: 14 residues. DNA of the CDR3: TGTGCCAGCTGCCGGGAATCCTATAATTCACCCCTCCACTTT. Its translation is CASCRESYNSPLHF.

V and J are TRBV2 and TRBJ2-7; 7 bases match TRBD1. The CDR3 spans 16 residues. Trimming at V came to 7 bases and at J to 3 bases, leaving 15 bases not matched to a gene. The germline V gene encodes CDR1 SNHLY and CDR2 FYNNEI. The CDR3 region is CASNGDSSDRDYEQYF. The CDR3 DNA follows: TGTGCCAGCAATGGGGATTCGAGTGACAGGGACTACGAGCAGTACTTC.

This chain links TRBV27 with TRBJ1-2; D is perhaps TRBD1 (6 bases). The CDR3 runs to 17 residues. Trimming took off 0 bases at V and 6 bases at J, with 20 bases between the two ends. Germline CDR1 and CDR2: MNHEY and SMNVEV (reference sequence). The CDR3 is CASSLSPLGTSWDGYTF. CDR3 bases: TGTGCCAGCAGTTTATCCCCCCTCGGGACATCCTGGGATGGCTACACCTTC.

This chain uses TRBV29-1 with TRBJ2-1; 9 bases map to TRBD2. Germline V gene sequence: CDR1 SQVTM, CDR2 ANQGSEA. Trimming cost V 0 bases and J 7 bases; bases outside gene matches: 7. The CDR3 extends over 15 amino acids. CDR3 coding DNA: TGCAGCGTTGAAGATGGGCGGGGGGGAGGAAATGAGCAGTTCTTC. Translated: CSVEDGRGGGNEQFF.

The chain has TRBV5-6 and TRBJ1-3; TRBD1 matches at 8 bases. In germline, CDR1 is SGHDT, CDR2 YYEEEE. V shed 2 bases and J 7 bases; nucleotides not matched to a gene: 5. This CDR3 region has 14 residues. As DNA, the CDR3 is TGTGCCAGCAGCTTCTTACAGGGGGGGAACACCATATATTTT. Protein sequence: CASSFLQGGNTIYF. The full variable domain, completed using reference TRBV5-6 and TRBJ1-3, is DAGVTQSPTHLIKTRGQQVTLRCSPKSGHDTVSWYQQALGQGPQFIFQYYEEEERQRGNFPDRFSGHQFPNYSSELNVNALLLGDSALYLCASSFLQGGNTIYFGEGSWLTVV.

The chain joins TRBV19 to TRBJ2-1; possibly TRBD1 for D (5 bases). Germline lookup yields CDR1 LNHDA and CDR2 SQIVND (reference sequence). The V end was cut by 2 bases, the J end by 10 bases, with 15 bases between. The CDR3 consists of 14 residues. CDR3 residues: CASSILGADGEQFF. Written as DNA, the CDR3 is TGTGCCAGTAGTATACTTGGGGCAGACGGGGAGCAGTTCTTC.

This rearrangement joins TRBV5-4 to TRBJ1-2, with a possible D match to TRBD1 (5 bases). The germline CDR1 and CDR2 sequences are SGHNT and YYREEE (reference sequence). V was trimmed by 0 bases and J by 6 bases, leaving 9 bases between them. The CDR3 totals 13 residues. The CDR3 DNA reads TGTGCCAGCAGCTTGGTAGGGGCGGATGGCTACACCTTC. Its protein product is CASSLVGADGYTF.

This clone was recorded only once. The genes are TRBV6-5 and TRBJ2-2; maybe TRBD2 (5 bases). V gave up 10 bases and J gave up 2 bases, with 17 bases separating them. Germline-derived CDR1 and CDR2 are MNHEY and SVGAGI. The CDR3 contains 15 residues. CDR3 region: CATKRGGFNTGELFF. The CDR3 DNA reads TGTGCCACCAAAAGAGGAGGATTTAACACCGGGGAGCTGTTTTTT.

This sequence joins TRBV6-6 and TRBJ2-4, with a tentative D call TRBD1 (6 bases). Germline CDR1 MNHNY, CDR2 SVGAGI (reference sequence). Trimming stripped 4 bases from V and 5 bases from J, with 12 bases between. This CDR3 has 14 amino acids. For the CDR3, the DNA is TGTGCCAGCAGTTCCACAGGGTTGGAAAACATTCAGTACTTC. This sequence encodes CASSSTGLENIQYF.

J is TRBJ1-1 and V is TRBV5-6, with 8 positions matching TRBD1. Germline V gene sequence: CDR1 SGHDT, CDR2 YYEEEE. The CDR3 sequence is 16 residues long. V was clipped by 4 bases and J by 6 bases; unmatched bases: 14. The CDR3 loop is CASSPARQGWASEAFF. CDR3 coding DNA: TGTGCCAGCAGCCCAGCACGACAGGGGTGGGCCTCTGAAGCTTTCTTT.

This clone was observed a handful of times. The rearrangement uses TRBV6-5 and TRBJ1-6, with D hard to call. CDR1 and CDR2 (germline): MNHEY, SVGAGI. The CDR3 is made up of 16 amino acids. The V gene lost 0 bases and the J gene lost 2 bases, with 8 bases spanning the gap. The CDR3 DNA reads as TGTGCCAGCAGTTACTCGTTCCGGGCCTATAATTCACCCCTCCACTTT. Amino acid sequence: CASSYSFRAYNSPLHF.

J is TRBJ1-6 and V is TRBV6-5; D is unclear. Trimming removed 2 bases from V and 6 bases from J, with 11 bases in between. CDR3 size: 15 residues. Per the germline V gene, CDR1 is MNHEY and CDR2 is SVGAGI. The CDR3 bases are TGTGCCAGCAGTTACCTAGGACGGGGTAATTCACCCCTCCACTTT. Amino acids: CASSYLGRGNSPLHF.

V and J are TRBV11-3 and TRBJ2-7; 7 bases agree with TRBD1. The V segment lost 5 bases and the J segment 5 bases; nucleotides outside the gene matches: 6. The CDR3 contains 13 residues. Per the germline V gene, CDR1 is SGHNT and CDR2 is YENEEA. The DNA for the CDR3 is TGTGCCAGCAGCGCCAGGGGGATCCACGAGCAGTACTTC. Translation gives CASSARGIHEQYF.

V gene TRBV18 combines with J gene TRBJ2-7; tentative D call: TRBD1 (6 bases). CDR3 length: 15 amino acids. Trimming shortened V by 3 bases and J by 2 bases, and 14 bases separated the two germline ends. Germline loops: CDR1 KGHSH, CDR2 LQKENI. Here the CDR3 DNA reads TGTGCCAGCTCACCGGCGCAGGGGCCGACCTACGAGCAGTACTTC. Translated: CASSPAQGPTYEQYF.

The chain recombines TRBV7-9 with TRBJ2-7; 8 bases agree with TRBD2. This CDR3 spans 16 amino acids. Germline trimming cut 6 bases from V and 7 bases from J; bases unmatched to any gene: 17. Germline CDR1 SEHNR, CDR2 FQNEAQ (reference sequence). CDR3 sequence reads: CASSPLRGGGRGEQYF. For the CDR3, the DNA is TGTGCCAGCAGTCCACTCCGGGGCGGGGGGCGCGGTGAGCAGTACTTC. Drawing the rest from reference TRBV7-9 and TRBJ2-7, the complete variable domain is DTGVSQNPRHKITKRGQNVTFRCDPISEHNRLYWYRQTLGQGPEFLTYFQNEAQLEKSRLLSDRFSAERPKGSFSTLEIQRTEQGDSAMYLCASSPLRGGGRGEQYFGPGTRLTVT.

The V and J genes are TRBV5-1 and TRBJ1-1, with D unresolved. Germline V gives CDR1 SGHRS, CDR2 YFSETQ. CDR3 size: 13 residues. V lost 4 bases, J lost 5 bases, and 12 bases lay in between. The chain's CDR3 is CASSPVGGTEAFF. CDR3 nucleotides: TGCGCCAGCAGCCCCGTAGGCGGGACTGAAGCTTTCTTT.